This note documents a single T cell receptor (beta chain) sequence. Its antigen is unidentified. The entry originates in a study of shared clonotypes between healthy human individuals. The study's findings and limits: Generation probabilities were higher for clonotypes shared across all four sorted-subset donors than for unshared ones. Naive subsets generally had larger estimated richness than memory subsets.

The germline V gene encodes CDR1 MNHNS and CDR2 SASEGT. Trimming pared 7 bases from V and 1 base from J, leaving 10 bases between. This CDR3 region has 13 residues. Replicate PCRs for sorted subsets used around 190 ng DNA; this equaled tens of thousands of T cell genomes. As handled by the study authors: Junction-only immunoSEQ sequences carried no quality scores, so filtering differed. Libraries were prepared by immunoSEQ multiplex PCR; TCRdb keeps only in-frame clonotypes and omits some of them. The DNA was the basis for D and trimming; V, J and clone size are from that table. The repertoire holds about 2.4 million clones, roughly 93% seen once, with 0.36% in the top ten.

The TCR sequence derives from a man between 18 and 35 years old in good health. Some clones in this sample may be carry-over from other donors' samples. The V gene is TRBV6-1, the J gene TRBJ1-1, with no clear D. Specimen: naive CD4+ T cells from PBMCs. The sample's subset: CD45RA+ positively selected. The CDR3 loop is CASNLRENTEAFF. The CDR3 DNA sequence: TGTGCCAGCAATCTCCGCGAGAACACTGAAGCTTTCTTT.